The 32 T cell receptor beta chains in this list originate from one sample, sequenced in a study of cytomegalovirus exposure and HLA in healthy donors (dated by TCRdb to the late 2010s). The receptor library was made with the immunoSEQ multiplex PCR assay. TCRdb's version of the immuneACCESS table is confined to in-frame rearrangements and falls short of the full clone set. An unresolved V gene accounts for under half of the shortfall where checked; the remainder is of unknown origin. In all, the sample holds tens of thousands of clones, and roughly 96% of those were seen once. Roughly 2.3% of the sample rests with the top ten. The specimen was PBMCs. Receptors originate from a man aged 18 to 29 in good health and CMV-seronegative.

The chain employs TRBV14 and TRBJ2-7; TRBD1 might be the D (5 bases). The CDR3 covers 15 residues. Germline lookup yields CDR1 SGHDN and CDR2 FVKESK. V gave up 3 bases and J gave up 1 base, with 13 bases separating them. The CDR3 spells CASSHPRAGSYEQYF. DNA for the CDR3: TGTGCCAGCAGCCACCCCAGGGCAGGGTCCTACGAGCAGTACTTC.

The rearrangement links TRBV27 to TRBJ1-5; 7 nucleotides line up with TRBD1. CDR1 and CDR2 from the germline V gene are MNHEY and SMNVEV (reference sequence). The CDR3 covers 12 residues. V lost 4 bases and J lost 7; bases outside the gene matches: 1. The CDR3 bases are TGTGCCAGCAGTTCCAGGGGGCAGCCCCAGCATTTT. It yields the protein CASSSRGQPQHF.

This chain uses TRBV30 with TRBJ1-4; D uncertain. V was clipped by 2 bases and J by 4 bases, with 14 bases between them. Germline V gene data show CDR1 as GTSNPN and CDR2 as SVGIG (reference sequence). The CDR3 spans 15 residues. The CDR3 here is CAWSLAERLNEKLFF. For the CDR3, the DNA is TGTGCCTGGAGTCTAGCCGAAAGACTTAATGAAAAACTGTTTTTT. The entire variable domain, with the rest obtained from reference TRBV30 and TRBJ1-4, is as follows: SQTIHQWPATLVQPVGSPLSLECTVEGTSNPNLYWYRQAAGRGLQLLFYSVGIGQISSEVPQNLSASRPQDRQFILSSKKLLLSDSGFYLCAWSLAERLNEKLFFGSGTQLSVL.

This chain links TRBV11-2 with TRBJ2-5; TRBD1 matches 9 bases. V shed 2 bases, J shed 3 bases, and the junction held 7 bases outside the gene matches. The germline V gene encodes CDR1 SGHAT and CDR2 FQNNGV. There are 16 residues in the CDR3. CDR3 residues: CASSLTAGTGKETQYF. As DNA, the CDR3 is TGTGCCAGCAGCTTAACCGCCGGGACAGGGAAAGAGACCCAGTACTTC.

The V gene is TRBV19, the J gene TRBJ2-2, with D possibly matching TRBD2 (5 bases). The germline V and J ends were trimmed by 3 bases and 1 base, with 9 bases remaining between them. There are 15 residues in the CDR3. Germline lookup yields CDR1 LNHDA and CDR2 SQIVND (reference sequence). CDR3 sequence: CASSIGILNTGELFF. CDR3 nucleotides: TGTGCCAGTAGTATCGGGATTTTGAACACCGGGGAGCTGTTTTTT.

This clone was seen once. The rearrangement joins TRBV19 to TRBJ1-5; a possible D gene is TRBD1 (6 bases). Germline loops: CDR1 LNHDA, CDR2 SQIVND (reference sequence). Trimming shortened V by 8 bases and J by 6 bases, and 14 bases separated the two germline ends. The CDR3 runs to 13 residues. DNA for the CDR3: TGTGCCAGTGATAACAGGGAAGGTCAGCCCCAGCATTTT. Translation: CASDNREGQPQHF.

V and J are TRBV5-1 and TRBJ2-2; D is perhaps TRBD1 (5 bases). Between the trimmed V and J ends, which lost 4 bases and 1 base, there was a span of 17 bases. The CDR3 sequence is 17 residues long. In germline, CDR1 is SGHRS, CDR2 YFSETQ. This CDR3 is CASSLRAGFLNTGELFF. The CDR3 DNA reads as TGCGCCAGCAGCCTACGCGCAGGGTTCTTGAACACCGGGGAGCTGTTTTTT.

Worth noting for this clone: The junction departs from the called germline gene at one end, perhaps through a read error. The chain uses TRBV2 and TRBJ1-3, with 9 nucleotides matching TRBD1. CDR1 and CDR2 from the germline V gene are SNHLY and FYNNEI. CDR3 length: 15 amino acids. The CDR3 sequence is CASSEGTGHGNTIYF. Written as DNA, the CDR3 is TGTGCCAGCAGCGAAGGGACAGGGCACGGAAACACCATATATTTT.

The gene calls are TRBV11-2 and TRBJ2-5; D might be TRBD1 (6 bases). Germline CDR1 reads SGHAT; CDR2 reads FQNNGV. This CDR3 has 16 amino acids. V shed 0 bases and J shed 4 bases, with 15 bases lying between them. The CDR3 protein is CASSLELGASPETQYF. CDR3 nucleotide sequence: TGTGCCAGCAGCTTAGAGCTGGGGGCATCCCCAGAGACCCAGTACTTC.

CDR3 amino acids: CASSPGTVRNNEQFF. The CDR3 nucleotides read TGTGCCAGCTCACCGGGGACAGTTCGTAACAATGAGCAGTTCTTC. The chain uses TRBV18 and TRBJ2-1, with TRBD1 matching over 7 bases. The CDR3 spans 15 residues. The V gene's germline CDR1 is KGHSH and CDR2 LQKENI. The J segment lost 5 bases and the V segment lost 3 bases, leaving 7 bases of the junction unmatched.

The chain joins TRBV19 to TRBJ2-2; 8 nucleotides align to TRBD2. Germline V gives CDR1 LNHDA, CDR2 SQIVND (reference sequence). The CDR3 length is 16 residues. J was trimmed by 4 bases and V by 3 bases; bases with no gene match: 7. The CDR3 bases are TGTGCCAGTAGTATCGTCGGGAGGGAAATCACCGGGGAGCTGTTTTTT. Protein: CASSIVGREITGELFF.

The rearrangement links TRBV6-6 to TRBJ1-2; 8 bases fit TRBD1. The germline gives CDR1 MNHNY, CDR2 SVGAGI (reference sequence). V shed 8 bases, J shed 6 bases, and the junction held 14 bases outside the gene matches. The CDR3 has 15 residues. The CDR3 loop reads CASRSRGRGQDGYTF. CDR3 coding DNA: TGTGCCAGCCGCTCTCGGGGCAGGGGGCAGGATGGCTACACCTTC.

The CDR3: CASSIGWEGQPQHF. The DNA of the CDR3 is TGTGCCAGTAGTATAGGTTGGGAGGGTCAGCCCCAGCATTTT. This chain links TRBV19 with TRBJ1-5; no definite D call. Trimming pared 1 base from V and 6 bases from J, leaving 10 bases between. The CDR3 loop spans 14 amino acids. Germline values: CDR1 LNHDA, CDR2 SQIVND (reference sequence).

J is TRBJ1-6 and V is TRBV28; 9 bases fit TRBD1. Trimming removed 2 bases from V and 10 bases from J; junction bases left unmatched: 12. The CDR3 totals 17 residues. Germline CDR1 is MDHEN and CDR2 is SYDVKM. The CDR3 region is CASSLPPGTGSLSPLHF. In nucleotides, the CDR3 is TGTGCCAGCAGTTTACCTCCCGGGACAGGGTCTTTGTCACCCCTCCACTTT.

J is TRBJ1-2 and V is TRBV6-5; D is undetermined. The germline V and J ends were trimmed by 6 bases and 4 bases, with 6 bases remaining between them. There are 11 residues in the CDR3. Germline CDR1 is MNHEY and CDR2 is SVGAGI. CDR3 amino acids: CASRSGYGYTF. The DNA of the CDR3 is TGTGCCAGCAGATCGGGCTATGGCTACACCTTC.

This clone was recorded only once. This chain joins TRBV7-9 and TRBJ2-7, with TRBD2 matching 7 bases. V shed 5 bases, J shed 4 bases, and the junction held 11 bases outside the gene matches. Looked up from germline, CDR1 is SEHNR and CDR2 is FQNEAQ (reference sequence). The CDR3 has 15 amino acids. The chain's CDR3 is CASSPTTSPIYEQYF. In DNA form, the CDR3 reads TGTGCCAGCAGCCCGACGACTAGCCCAATATACGAGCAGTACTTC.

The rearrangement joins TRBV29-1 to TRBJ1-2; D gene uncertain. Trimming stripped 3 bases from V and 7 bases from J, with 3 bases between. CDR3 length equals 9 residues. Germline V gives CDR1 SQVTM, CDR2 ANQGSEA. CDR3 DNA sequence: TGCAGCGTTGACATTGGCTACACCTTC. Protein: CSVDIGYTF.

The chain links TRBV7-8 to TRBJ1-1; the match to TRBD1 covers 10 bases. The V and J ends lost 1 base and 1 base, in that order; junction bases with no gene match: 6. This CDR3 has 17 residues. Germline CDR1 SGHVS, CDR2 FQNEAQ. DNA for the CDR3: TGTGCCAGCAGCTTAGTGAGACAGGGGGCCCGGAACACTGAAGCTTTCTTT. Protein sequence: CASSLVRQGARNTEAFF. Using reference TRBV7-8 and TRBJ1-1 for the parts outside the CDR3, the full variable domain is GAGVSQSPRYKVAKRGQDVALRCDPISGHVSLFWYQQALGQGPEFLTYFQNEAQLDKSGLPSDRFFAERPEGSVSTLKIQRTQQEDSAVYLCASSLVRQGARNTEAFFGQGTRLTVV.

Comments on this clone: The same CDR3 arises from other DNA sequences in this sample as well. The rearrangement links TRBV5-6 to TRBJ1-5, with D uncertain. With 0 bases removed from V and 3 bases from J, the gap between germline ends came to 7 bases. From germline, CDR1 is SGHDT and CDR2 YYEEEE. The CDR3 length is 14 residues. CDR3 DNA: TGTGCCAGCAGCTTGGGCCAGAACAATCAGCCCCAGCATTTT. It translates to CASSLGQNNQPQHF. The full variable domain, its missing parts supplied by reference TRBV5-6 and TRBJ1-5, is DAGVTQSPTHLIKTRGQQVTLRCSPKSGHDTVSWYQQALGQGPQFIFQYYEEEERQRGNFPDRFSGHQFPNYSSELNVNALLLGDSALYLCASSLGQNNQPQHFGDGTRLSIL.

The chain uses TRBV7-2 and TRBJ2-1; possibly TRBD2 for D (6 bases). This CDR3 has 13 amino acids. Per the germline V gene, CDR1 is SGHTA and CDR2 is FQGNSA. Trimming cost V 5 bases and J 6 bases, with 11 bases left between them. CDR3 protein: CASSPRLVNEQFF. The CDR3 region has the DNA TGTGCCAGCAGCCCCCGACTAGTCAATGAGCAGTTCTTC.

This rearrangement joins TRBV5-1 to TRBJ2-7, with 7 nucleotides matching TRBD2. The CDR3 spans 14 residues. The junction had 7 bases not matched to a gene; V was cut back by 2 bases and J by 5 bases. Germline CDR1 is SGHRS and CDR2 is YFSETQ. CDR3 amino acids: CASSLAGPLNEQYF. The CDR3 DNA is TGCGCCAGCAGCTTAGCGGGACCCTTGAACGAGCAGTACTTC.

This chain uses TRBV25-1 with TRBJ2-5; 10 positions agree with TRBD2. The CDR3 has 14 amino acids. CDR1 is MGHDK and CDR2 is SYGVNS in the germline V gene. Trimming at V came to 7 bases and at J to 4 bases, leaving 6 bases not matched to a gene. CDR3 sequence: CASKGAGGVETQYF. The CDR3 nucleotides are TGTGCCAGCAAGGGAGCGGGAGGGGTAGAGACCCAGTACTTC.

This clone was picked up one time. The genes are TRBV6-5 and TRBJ2-7, with 8 bases matching TRBD2. V lost 0 bases and J lost 3; bases outside the gene matches: 4. CDR3 length: 15 amino acids. Germline lookup yields CDR1 MNHEY and CDR2 SVGAGI. CDR3 sequence: CASSYSNGGVYEQYF. CDR3 bases: TGTGCCAGCAGTTACTCGAACGGGGGGGTCTACGAGCAGTACTTC.

The rearrangement joins TRBV18 to TRBJ1-3; D gene ambiguous. Germline CDR1 and CDR2: KGHSH and LQKENI. The CDR3 has 15 amino acids. Deletions cut 2 bases from V and 0 bases from J, with 8 bases between. The CDR3 nucleotides read TGTGCCAGCTCACCAGCTGAGATCTCTGGAAACACCATATATTTT. Translation gives CASSPAEISGNTIYF.

J is TRBJ2-1 and V is TRBV5-4; TRBD1 matches 7 bases. This CDR3 is 14 amino acids long. The germline V gene has CDR1 SGHNT and CDR2 YYREEE (reference sequence). Trimming removed 4 bases from V and 4 bases from J; junction bases left unmatched: 5. CDR3 sequence: CASSPRTGYNEQFF. In nucleotides, the CDR3 is TGTGCCAGCAGCCCGAGGACAGGTTACAATGAGCAGTTCTTC.

The CDR3 spells CASSLAGGPDEQFF. In DNA form, the CDR3 reads TGCGCCAGCAGCTTAGCGGGAGGGCCGGATGAGCAGTTCTTC. V usage is TRBV5-1 and J usage is TRBJ2-1, with 10 bases aligning to TRBD2. CDR1 is SGHRS, CDR2 YFSETQ, per germline. The CDR3 has 14 residues. V gave up 2 bases and J gave up 8 bases; unmatched junction bases: 4.

The chain recombines TRBV6-1 with TRBJ2-2; TRBD2 agrees at 8 bases. This CDR3 has 14 amino acids. V dropped 7 bases and J dropped 7; count of bases not matched to a gene: 8. CDR1 and CDR2 (germline): MNHNS, SASEGT. The CDR3 DNA is TGTGCCAGCACTAACCGCGGGGGGTTCGGGGAGCTGTTTTTT. Protein sequence: CASTNRGGFGELFF.

The gene calls are TRBV10-3 and TRBJ1-1; D unresolved. The CDR3 is made up of 12 amino acids. Germline V lookup: CDR1 ENHRY, CDR2 SYGVKD. Trimming removed 8 bases from V and 1 base from J, with 8 bases in between. CDR3 coding DNA: TGTGCCATCCGTTCAGGGAACACTGAAGCTTTCTTT. This codes for CAIRSGNTEAFF.

CDR3 loop: CASSISGQGMNTEAFF. CDR3 DNA sequence: TGTGCCAGTAGTATAAGCGGACAGGGGATGAACACTGAAGCTTTCTTT. This sequence joins TRBV19 and TRBJ1-1; 9 nucleotides align to TRBD1. Germline CDR1 LNHDA, CDR2 SQIVND (reference sequence). After removal of 2 bases from V and 0 bases from J, the junction contained 4 bases not matched to a gene. The CDR3 spans 16 residues.

This clone has a single count. This chain joins TRBV10-3 and TRBJ1-4, with D unresolved. The CDR3 is made up of 15 amino acids. V lost 3 bases and J lost 3, with 11 bases in between. CDR1 and CDR2 (germline): ENHRY, SYGVKD. CDR3 protein: CAISEYSEPNEKLFF. CDR3 sequence (DNA): TGTGCCATCAGTGAATACAGTGAACCTAATGAAAAACTGTTTTTT.

V gene TRBV5-1 combines with J gene TRBJ2-7; D might be TRBD2 (6 bases). V was trimmed by 4 bases and J by 1 base, leaving 15 bases between them. Germline V gives CDR1 SGHRS, CDR2 YFSETQ. CDR3 size: 15 residues. The CDR3 sequence: CASSAGLAGSYEQYF. The CDR3 DNA sequence: TGCGCCAGCAGCGCGGGACTCGCCGGTTCCTACGAGCAGTACTTC.

The chain links TRBV5-1 to TRBJ1-1; TRBD1 agrees at 8 bases. In germline, CDR1 is SGHRS, CDR2 YFSETQ. V lost 0 bases to trimming and J lost 0 bases; unmatched junction nucleotides: 4. The CDR3 covers 16 residues. CDR3: CASSLGGTGMNTEAFF. The DNA for the CDR3 is TGCGCCAGCAGCTTGGGAGGGACAGGCATGAACACTGAAGCTTTCTTT.